One T cell receptor beta chain is described in this entry. CDR3 length: 13 amino acids. Per germline, CDR1 SGHRS and CDR2 YFSETQ. Between the trimmed V and J ends, which lost 0 bases and 2 bases, there was a span of 5 bases. The treatment denotes: oral pan-JAK inhibitor, 5-10 mg twice daily. The data were taken from a study of CD8+ T cells in alopecia areata. Reverse transcribed after extraction, RNA yielded cDNA as the sequencing template. Method: immunoSEQ multiplex PCR; TCRdb's copy keeps in-frame clones and lacks some. The sample lists approximately 150,000 clones, 58% seen once, with 15% to 20% in the top ten.

The sequence was obtained from a human donor with alopecia areata. Sequencing used CD4+ T cells sorted from blood, obtained at approximately week 56, from a patient treated with tofacitinib. This chain joins TRBV5-1 and TRBJ1-2; D remains ambiguous. This CDR3 is CASSLVGNYGYTF. Here the CDR3 DNA reads TGCGCCAGCAGCTTGGTGGGCAACTATGGCTACACCTTC. The complete variable domain, with remaining parts taken from reference TRBV5-1 and TRBJ1-2, reads KAGVTQTPRYLIKTRGQQVTLSCSPISGHRSVSWYQQTPGQGLQFLFEYFSETQRNKGNFPGRFSGRQFSNSRSEMNVSTLELGDSALYLCASSLVGNYGYTFGSGTRLTVV.